Presented here are 24 T cell receptor beta chains from one specimen sequenced in a study of OX40 agonist ivuxolimab in advanced cancers. Clones were sequenced by immunoSEQ multiplex PCR, and TCRdb holds only the in-frame ones, with some missing. The sample includes over 85,000 clones, just under 85% of them seen just once. The sample consisted of CD4+ or CD8+ T cells sorted from blood, taken in a trial of the OX40 agonist ivuxolimab. These receptors were taken from an adult with an advanced solid tumor such as melanoma, head and neck, liver or kidney cancer.

This clone appeared once. The chain carries TRBV18 and TRBJ1-4; D might be TRBD1 (5 bases). The CDR3 contains 12 residues. With 3 bases removed from V and 12 bases from J, the gap between germline ends came to 11 bases. Germline CDR1 and CDR2: KGHSH and LQKENI. The CDR3 coding sequence is TGTGCCAGCTCACCGGGGACGCCAGAACTGTTTTTT. Translation gives CASSPGTPELFF.

The rearrangement uses TRBV7-3 and TRBJ2-7, with D possibly being TRBD2 (5 bases). This CDR3 has 15 amino acids. The V and J ends lost 6 bases and 0 bases respectively, with 15 bases between them. Germline CDR1 SGHTA, CDR2 FQGTGA. Here the CDR3 reads CASRFSGGSSYEQYF. The CDR3 coding sequence is TGTGCCAGCAGGTTCTCCGGTGGGAGCTCCTACGAGCAGTACTTC.

The V gene is TRBV28, the J gene TRBJ1-1; no firm D call. Trimming stripped 5 bases from V and 2 bases from J, with 15 bases between. The germline V gene has CDR1 MDHEN and CDR2 SYDVKM. The CDR3 has 15 residues. The CDR3 DNA is TGTGCCAGCAGTCTTAGGGATTCCTTTAACACTGAAGCTTTCTTT. Protein product: CASSLRDSFNTEAFF. Supplemented by reference TRBV28 and TRBJ1-1, the full variable domain reads DVKVTQSSRYLVKRTGEKVFLECVQDMDHENMFWYRQDPGLGLRLIYFSYDVKMKEKGDIPEGYSVSREKKERFSLILESASTNQTSMYLCASSLRDSFNTEAFFGQGTRLTVV.

The chain links TRBV9 to TRBJ2-7; TRBD1 aligns across 9 bases. This CDR3 spans 14 amino acids. Per the germline V gene, CDR1 is SGDLS and CDR2 is YYNGEE. V trimming: 4 bases; J trimming: 5 bases; junction bases outside the gene matches: 7. The CDR3 region has the DNA TGTGCCAGCAGCCCGAGGACAGGGGAGGACGAGCAGTACTTC. Translation gives CASSPRTGEDEQYF.

The V gene is TRBV2, the J gene TRBJ1-5; 9 nucleotides line up with TRBD1. V trimming: 6 bases; J trimming: 3 bases; junction bases outside the gene matches: 9. The germline V gene has CDR1 SNHLY and CDR2 FYNNEI. The CDR3 contains 16 residues. The CDR3 sequence is CASRRTGVTDNQPQHF. The CDR3 region has the DNA TGTGCCAGCAGGCGGACAGGGGTGACGGACAATCAGCCCCAGCATTTT.

Concerning this clone itself: At one end, the junction sequence differs from germline, possibly due to a read error. J is TRBJ1-6 and V is TRBV30; D is unclear. The CDR3 runs to 13 residues. In germline, CDR1 is GTSNPN, CDR2 SVGIG (reference sequence). The CDR3 loop is CAWSASTPGMVYF. In DNA, the CDR3 is TGTGCCTGGAGCGCGAGTACTCCGGGGATGGTCTACTTT.

In its sample, this clone was seen once. The chain combines TRBV18 with TRBJ2-4; tentatively, D is TRBD1 or TRBD2 (5 bases each). V was clipped by 2 bases and J by 9 bases, with 17 bases between them. The germline CDR1 and CDR2 sequences are KGHSH and LQKENI. The CDR3 sequence is 15 residues long. The CDR3 sequence: CASSPGGASFSIQYF. The DNA for the CDR3 is TGTGCCAGCTCACCAGGGGGAGCTAGCTTTTCCATTCAGTACTTC. The complete variable domain, with remaining parts taken from reference TRBV18 and TRBJ2-4, reads NAGVMQNPRHLVRRRGQEARLRCSPMKGHSHVYWYRQLPEEGLKFMVYLQKENIIDESGMPKERFSAEFPKEGPSILRIQQVVRGDSAAYFCASSPGGASFSIQYFGAGTRLSVL.

This clone is a singleton in its sample. The chain joins TRBV27 to TRBJ2-2; D ambiguous. The germline V and J ends were trimmed by 4 bases and 6 bases, with 15 bases remaining between them. The CDR3 has 15 residues. Germline assignment: CDR1 MNHEY and CDR2 SMNVEV (reference sequence). The CDR3, as DNA: TGTGCCAGCAGTTCGAGGAAACGGGTTGCCGGGGAGCTGTTTTTT. Its protein is CASSSRKRVAGELFF.

V and J are TRBV30 and TRBJ1-5; D is unresolved. Trimming took off 0 bases at V and 7 bases at J, with 4 bases between the two ends. CDR1 and CDR2 (germline): GTSNPN, SVGIG (reference sequence). This CDR3 spans 11 amino acids. CDR3 coding DNA: TGTGCCTGGAGTGTCGGGCAGCCCCAGCATTTT. Translated, it gives CAWSVGQPQHF.

This clone was detected ten times or more. CDR3: CASSYRADQPQHF. CDR3 in DNA: TGTGCCAGCAGTTACAGGGCGGACCAGCCCCAGCATTTT. The rearrangement uses TRBV2 and TRBJ1-5, with a tentative D call TRBD1 (6 bases). Deletions cut 5 bases from V and 7 bases from J, with 12 bases between. Germline-derived CDR1 and CDR2 are SNHLY and FYNNEI. This CDR3 has 13 amino acids.

As for this clone: The sample has other DNA sequences that encode this CDR3 too. The chain links TRBV28 to TRBJ1-5, with D hard to call. Trimming removed 2 bases at V and 11 bases at J, with 10 bases between. CDR3 length equals 12 residues. The germline V gene has CDR1 MDHEN and CDR2 SYDVKM. CDR3 nucleotide sequence: TGTGCCAGCAGTTTAGAGGGAAGGTCCCAGCATTTT. This encodes CASSLEGRSQHF.

For the CDR3, the DNA is TGTGCCAGCAGTCCGAGGGGGAAGGTCTACGAGCAGTACTTC. This gives the protein CASSPRGKVYEQYF. V usage is TRBV5-4 and J usage is TRBJ2-7; D is possibly TRBD1 (6 bases). The V end lost 5 bases, the J end lost 3 bases, and 15 bases lay between the germline ends. The CDR3 has 14 residues. Germline CDR1 SGHNT, CDR2 YYREEE (reference sequence).

The chain recombines TRBV28 with TRBJ2-1, with D uncertain. V gave up 8 bases and J gave up 6 bases, with 8 bases separating them. CDR3 length: 11 amino acids. Germline-derived CDR1 and CDR2 are MDHEN and SYDVKM. CDR3 coding DNA: TGTGCCAGCCCCCTAGTCAATGAGCAGTTCTTC. Translating it yields CASPLVNEQFF.

The chain uses TRBV4-2 and TRBJ2-3; D not resolved. V shed 0 bases and J shed 0 bases, with 13 bases lying between them. The CDR3 has 17 residues. Germline lookup yields CDR1 LGHNA and CDR2 YNFKEQ. The CDR3 nucleotides are TGTGCCAGCAGCCAAGATACGGGTGAGCGAAGCACAGATACGCAGTATTTT. Its translation is CASSQDTGERSTDTQYF.

The rearrangement links TRBV11-3 to TRBJ2-7; possibly TRBD1 for D (7 bases). This CDR3 contains 15 residues. CDR1 is SGHNT and CDR2 is YENEEA in the germline V gene. The V and J ends lost 4 bases and 4 bases respectively, with 17 bases between them. The CDR3 DNA is TGTGCCAGCAGCTCCAAGTCAGGGGGGAGGTACGAGCAGTACTTC. The encoded protein is CASSSKSGGRYEQYF.

The rearrangement uses TRBV2 and TRBJ2-1; D unresolved. V was clipped by 6 bases and J by 8 bases, with 8 bases between them. CDR3 size: 11 residues. CDR1 and CDR2 (germline): SNHLY, FYNNEI. This CDR3 reads CASRWSDEQFF. The DNA of the CDR3 is TGTGCCAGCAGGTGGAGCGATGAGCAGTTCTTC.

This clone was counted between two and nine times. The chain links TRBV2 to TRBJ2-2; 9 bases line up with TRBD1. The CDR3 extends over 15 amino acids. Germline V CDR1 and CDR2: SNHLY, FYNNEI. Trimming at V came to 6 bases and at J to 6 bases, leaving 8 bases not matched to a gene. The CDR3 sequence: CASRQGTGYPGELFF. The CDR3 region has the DNA TGTGCCAGCAGGCAGGGGACAGGGTACCCCGGGGAGCTGTTTTTT.

The genes are TRBV7-2 and TRBJ1-1, with D unresolved. Trimming cost V 4 bases and J 1 base, with 10 bases left between them. Germline V CDR1 and CDR2: SGHTA, FQGNSA. This CDR3 has 14 amino acids. CDR3 sequence reads: CASSSLGGNTEAFF. The CDR3 nucleotides are TGTGCCAGCAGCTCCTTAGGTGGGAACACTGAAGCTTTCTTT.

This clone was seen a single time. The rearrangement joins TRBV28 to TRBJ2-3; no clear D. CDR1 is MDHEN, CDR2 SYDVKM, per germline. The CDR3 has 12 residues. The V end lost 7 bases, the J end lost 2 bases, and 7 bases lay between the germline ends. CDR3 region: CASISYTDTQYF. CDR3 nucleotides: TGTGCCAGCATTTCGTACACAGATACGCAGTATTTT.

The gene calls are TRBV5-1 and TRBJ2-1; D remains unclear. Trimming removed 0 bases at V and 1 base at J, with 5 bases between. The CDR3 runs to 14 residues. CDR1 is SGHRS, CDR2 YFSETQ, per germline. The CDR3 region is CASSLDSSYNEQFF. CDR3 DNA sequence: TGCGCCAGCAGCTTGGACAGTTCCTACAATGAGCAGTTCTTC.

V and J are TRBV25-1 and TRBJ1-1; the match to TRBD1 covers 8 bases. V lost 3 bases and J lost 1; bases outside the gene matches: 1. CDR1 MGHDK and CDR2 SYGVNS come from the germline V gene. The CDR3 totals 14 residues. CDR3 amino acids: CASSDDRGNTEAFF. DNA for the CDR3: TGTGCCAGCAGTGACGACAGGGGGAACACTGAAGCTTTCTTT.

The chain couples TRBV19 to TRBJ2-3; D possibly matches TRBD1 or TRBD2 (6 bases each). Deletions cut 2 bases from V and 6 bases from J, with 12 bases between. The CDR3 consists of 14 residues. Germline CDR1 LNHDA, CDR2 SQIVND (reference sequence). CDR3 residues: CASSIRGAGDTQYF. The CDR3 DNA follows: TGTGCCAGTAGTATAAGGGGGGCTGGGGATACGCAGTATTTT.

This clone is a singleton in its sample. J is TRBJ2-3 and V is TRBV29-1; TRBD2 aligns across 7 bases. CDR3 size: 12 residues. From germline, CDR1 is SQVTM and CDR2 ANQGSEA. The V segment lost 7 bases and the J segment 2 bases; nucleotides outside the gene matches: 3. The CDR3 nucleotides are TGCAGCGCCGGGGGGAACACAGATACGCAGTATTTT. Its protein is CSAGGNTDTQYF.

This clone has only one observation. The V call is TRBV6-5, the J call TRBJ1-2, with D uncertain. Germline V gene sequence: CDR1 MNHEY, CDR2 SVGAGI. CDR3 length: 12 amino acids. The ends were cut back, 5 bases at V and 4 bases at J, with 8 bases in the middle. The CDR3 loop is CASSLNSYGYTF. In nucleotides, the CDR3 is TGTGCCAGCAGTCTTAACAGCTATGGCTACACCTTC.